Following are 14 T cell receptor beta chains from one sample sequenced in a study of a mutant IDH1 vaccine in newly diagnosed glioma. Time point of the sample: week 11, during vaccination. Every vaccination contained 300 ug of the mutant IDH1 20-mer peptide and was paired with topical imiquimod. Here immunoSEQ multiplex PCR was the method, and the copy in TCRdb shows in-frame clones only, minus some. The data contain 100,000 to 150,000 clones, around 80% of them singletons. For these receptors, no antigen is known. The sequenced sample was PBMCs, obtained from a glioma patient whose treatment included an IDH1 peptide vaccine. Receptors originate from a man between 35 and 55 years old with glioma.

The chain uses TRBV15 and TRBJ2-4; D is unresolved. The CDR3 is 11 amino acids. V lost 0 bases to trimming and J lost 8 bases, with 2 bases between them. CDR1 LNHNV and CDR2 YYDKDF come from the germline V gene (reference sequence). This CDR3 reads CATSRDDIQYF. The DNA for the CDR3 is TGTGCCACCAGCAGAGATGACATTCAGTACTTC.

This clone was counted a few times. V gene TRBV30 combines with J gene TRBJ1-4; D gene ambiguous. The germline V and J ends were trimmed by 2 bases and 8 bases, with 27 bases remaining between them. Germline lookup yields CDR1 GTSNPN and CDR2 SVGIG (reference sequence). The CDR3 sequence is 18 residues long. For the CDR3, the DNA is TGTGCCTGGAGTCCCCCCATCCGGGCCAGGCCGTGGGTAGAAAAACTGTTTTTT. Amino acids: CAWSPPIRARPWVEKLFF.

By sample share, this clone is medium-sized. J is TRBJ1-5 and V is TRBV7-3, with a weak D call TRBD1 (5 bases). The CDR3 is made up of 14 amino acids. V gave up 0 bases and J gave up 2 bases, with 5 bases separating them. The germline V gene encodes CDR1 SGHTA and CDR2 FQGTGA. This chain's CDR3 is CASSLTGGNQPQHF. The CDR3 nucleotides read TGTGCCAGCAGCTTAACGGGGGGCAATCAGCCCCAGCATTTT.

This clone was counted at least ten times. V gene TRBV27 combines with J gene TRBJ2-1; 7 nucleotides align to TRBD1. CDR1 and CDR2 from the germline V gene are MNHEY and SMNVEV (reference sequence). This CDR3 comprises 13 residues. Germline trimming cut 5 bases from V and 5 bases from J; bases unmatched to any gene: 3. CDR3 sequence: CASSIGTDNEQFF. The CDR3 bases are TGTGCCAGCAGTATTGGGACAGACAATGAGCAGTTCTTC.

V is TRBV7-9 and J is TRBJ2-1; no clear D gene. The germline gives CDR1 SEHNR, CDR2 FQNEAQ (reference sequence). This CDR3 is built from 16 residues. V gave up 7 bases and J gave up 5 bases, with 21 bases separating them. This chain's CDR3 is CASTEVRPEINNEQFF. The CDR3 nucleotides read TGTGCCAGCACCGAAGTAAGGCCAGAAATAAACAATGAGCAGTTCTTC. The complete variable domain, with remaining parts taken from reference TRBV7-9 and TRBJ2-1, reads DTGVSQNPRHKITKRGQNVTFRCDPISEHNRLYWYRQTLGQGPEFLTYFQNEAQLEKSRLLSDRFSAERPKGSFSTLEIQRTEQGDSAMYLCASTEVRPEINNEQFFGPGTRLTVL.

This clone was detected only once. This chain joins TRBV7-9 and TRBJ1-1; maybe TRBD1 (5 bases). The CDR3 length is 16 residues. Germline V gene lookup returns CDR1 SEHNR and CDR2 FQNEAQ (reference sequence). Trimming cost V 5 bases and J 3 bases, with 19 bases left between them. The CDR3 reads CASSLRTPGGDTEAFF. The CDR3 bases are TGTGCCAGCAGCCTCCGGACCCCCGGGGGTGACACTGAAGCTTTCTTT.

The J gene is TRBJ1-1, the V gene TRBV14; 11 nucleotides agree with TRBD1. After removal of 4 bases from V and 5 bases from J, the junction contained 6 bases not matched to a gene. Germline V lookup: CDR1 SGHDN, CDR2 FVKESK. This CDR3 spans 15 amino acids. This CDR3 is CASSPRTGGRTEAFF. The CDR3 bases are TGTGCCAGCAGCCCCCGGACAGGGGGCCGGACTGAAGCTTTCTTT.

This clone was seen only a few times. The V call is TRBV7-8, the J call TRBJ2-7; perhaps TRBD1 as D (7 bases). V dropped 0 bases and J dropped 3 bases, with 12 bases sitting between them. The CDR3 is made up of 15 amino acids. CDR1 SGHVS and CDR2 FQNEAQ come from the germline V gene. CDR3 bases: TGTGCCAGCAGCTTAGCGCGGGACAGTTTCTACGAGCAGTACTTC. Residues: CASSLARDSFYEQYF.

This clone showed up just a few times. V gene TRBV5-5 combines with J gene TRBJ2-1; the D is unclear. The CDR3 covers 15 residues. Germline V gene sequence: CDR1 SGHKS, CDR2 YYEKEE (reference sequence). V was clipped by 1 base and J by 0 bases, with 8 bases between them. The CDR3 is CASSLTQSSYNEQFF. Here the CDR3 DNA reads TGTGCCAGCAGCTTGACACAGAGCTCCTACAATGAGCAGTTCTTC.

The chain carries TRBV19 and TRBJ1-1; D is unresolved. Germline V lookup: CDR1 LNHDA, CDR2 SQIVND (reference sequence). Between the trimmed V and J ends, which lost 3 bases and 7 bases, there was a span of 9 bases. The CDR3 totals 12 residues. The CDR3 is CASSISAVEAFF. The CDR3 nucleotides are TGTGCCAGTAGTATTAGTGCGGTTGAAGCTTTCTTT.

The CDR3 DNA sequence: TGTGCCATCAGTGCCCGACTAGCGGGGGCCACCGGGGAGCTGTTTTTT. Translation: CAISARLAGATGELFF. The chain couples TRBV10-3 to TRBJ2-2; 12 bases agree with TRBD2. The CDR3 consists of 16 residues. Germline trimming cut 4 bases from V and 4 bases from J; bases unmatched to any gene: 4. Germline CDR1 reads ENHRY; CDR2 reads SYGVKD.

The rearrangement uses TRBV7-9 and TRBJ2-3; D ambiguous. CDR1 and CDR2 (germline): SEHNR, FQNEAQ (reference sequence). The CDR3 totals 13 residues. Trimming removed 0 bases from V and 14 bases from J, with 15 bases in between. The CDR3 is CASSLAPGHGMYF. The CDR3 DNA is TGTGCCAGCAGCTTAGCGCCGGGCCATGGCATGTATTTT.

The V gene is TRBV6-5, the J gene TRBJ2-1, with 7 bases matching TRBD2. The V gene's germline CDR1 is MNHEY and CDR2 SVGAGI. This CDR3 is 13 amino acids long. Trimming removed 6 bases from V and 9 bases from J; junction bases left unmatched: 8. The CDR3 here is CASRQRDFSEQFF. CDR3 DNA sequence: TGTGCCAGCAGACAGCGGGATTTCAGTGAGCAGTTCTTC.

The V call is TRBV2, the J call TRBJ1-1; 7 bases map to TRBD1. Trimming at V came to 6 bases and at J to 2 bases, leaving 3 bases not matched to a gene. Looked up from germline, CDR1 is SNHLY and CDR2 is FYNNEI. This CDR3 contains 13 residues. DNA of the CDR3: TGTGCCAGCAGGAACAGGGGAAACACTGAAGCTTTCTTT. Translated, it gives CASRNRGNTEAFF.